This T cell receptor (beta chain) is drawn from a study of T cell responses to AZD1222 COVID-19 vaccine. Study results and limitations: Only a handful of AZD1222 recipients, roughly six in all, had baseline seropositivity. The span of vaccine-associated CD4 TCRs extended across spike, with dominance at 160-218 and 743-854. After the peak T cell response, and only then, were repertoires sampled. Clonal diversity may have been underestimated in mostly white British donors.

Some clones are missing from TCRdb's copy, which holds only in-frame ones; the method was immunoSEQ multiplex PCR. The table records 130,000 to 150,000 clones, 88% of them present only once. Details on this clone: Its cognate antigen is unknown.

V was cut by 0 bases and J by 4 bases, with 8 bases left in between. CDR3 size: 14 residues. Per germline, CDR1 SGDLS and CDR2 YYNGEE. This chain joins TRBV9 and TRBJ1-5; D gene uncertain. This clonotype was sampled from an adult who received the MenACWY meningococcal vaccine as a control. This specimen consisted of peripheral blood, obtained 28 days after the second dose of the MenACWY control vaccine. The CDR3, as DNA: TGTGCCAGCAGCGTAGGGCCAGGTAATCAGCCCCAGCATTTT. Its protein is CASSVGPGNQPQHF.